The 16 T cell receptor beta chains listed next were all sequenced from one sample in a study of shared clonotypes between healthy human individuals. Profiling relied on immunoSEQ multiplex PCR, and the TCRdb table lists in-frame clones only, not all of them. The profile shows 2 million or so clones, 85% to 95% of them singletons. Sequenced input: naive CD4+ T cells sorted from blood. Subset meaning: CD45RA+ positively selected. The receptors originated from a young man in good health.

CDR3 in DNA: TGTGCCAGCAGTGAAGAGGTAGCGGGGGTTAATGAGCAGTTCTTC. It yields the protein CASSEEVAGVNEQFF. The chain couples TRBV6-1 to TRBJ2-1, with TRBD2 matching 9 bases. V shed 1 base, J shed 7 bases, and the junction held 5 bases outside the gene matches. The V gene's germline CDR1 is MNHNS and CDR2 SASEGT. The CDR3 length is 15 residues.

The chain is built from TRBV29-1 and TRBJ2-2, with 9 positions matching TRBD2. Trimming removed 6 bases from V and 6 bases from J; junction bases left unmatched: 8. This CDR3 contains 14 residues. Germline CDR1 SQVTM, CDR2 ANQGSEA. The CDR3 is CSVGGTSIPGELFF. CDR3 DNA sequence: TGCAGCGTAGGCGGGACTAGCATCCCCGGGGAGCTGTTTTTT.

The chain links TRBV5-4 to TRBJ2-3; D is undetermined. The V end was cut by 0 bases, the J end by 2 bases, with 10 bases between. The germline V gene encodes CDR1 SGHNT and CDR2 YYREEE (reference sequence). CDR3 size: 15 residues. CDR3 bases: TGTGCCAGCAGCTTGGATCGTCGGCCCACAGATACGCAGTATTTT. Amino acid sequence: CASSLDRRPTDTQYF.

This clone was picked up a small number of times. The sample has other DNA sequences that encode this CDR3 too. This chain joins TRBV28 and TRBJ2-7, with D hard to call. The CDR3 spans 12 residues. CDR1 is MDHEN and CDR2 is SYDVKM in the germline V gene. The V and J ends lost 5 bases and 0 bases respectively, with 5 bases between them. CDR3 region: CASSRGSYEQYF. CDR3 DNA sequence: TGTGCCAGCAGTCGAGGCTCCTACGAGCAGTACTTC.

The rearrangement links TRBV7-2 to TRBJ2-3; D is perhaps TRBD1 or TRBD2 (5 bases each). The CDR3 runs to 14 residues. Germline loops: CDR1 SGHTA, CDR2 FQGNSA. V was clipped by 6 bases and J by 6 bases, with 16 bases between them. The CDR3: CASSLRWGLDTQYF. The CDR3 DNA is TGTGCCAGCAGTTTAAGGTGGGGGTTGGATACGCAGTATTTT.

The chain couples TRBV28 to TRBJ2-7; D is possibly TRBD1 (6 bases). Trimming pared 6 bases from V and 7 bases from J, leaving 13 bases between. CDR3 length: 12 residues. In germline, CDR1 is MDHEN, CDR2 SYDVKM. Here the CDR3 reads CASSSRGGEQYF. The CDR3 bases are TGTGCCAGCAGCTCCAGAGGGGGTGAGCAGTACTTC.

The chain combines TRBV9 with TRBJ2-5; D may be TRBD2 (6 bases). V lost 7 bases and J lost 1, with 14 bases in between. This CDR3 spans 14 amino acids. Germline lookup yields CDR1 SGDLS and CDR2 YYNGEE. The CDR3 coding sequence is TGTGCCAGCCTCCGGGAGTACTGCCAAGAGACCCAGTACTTC. Protein product: CASLREYCQETQYF.

About this clone: Other DNA sequences in this specimen translate into the identical CDR3. The chain has TRBV9 and TRBJ2-3; D gene unclear. The CDR3 consists of 14 residues. Deletions cut 0 bases from V and 2 bases from J, with 7 bases between. Germline lookup yields CDR1 SGDLS and CDR2 YYNGEE. DNA of the CDR3: TGTGCCAGCAGCGTAGCTGACATCACAGATACGCAGTATTTT. This gives the protein CASSVADITDTQYF.

The V gene is TRBV5-1, the J gene TRBJ2-5; 9 positions agree with TRBD2. Trimming removed 4 bases from V and 5 bases from J; junction bases left unmatched: 12. The germline V gene has CDR1 SGHRS and CDR2 YFSETQ. The CDR3 is 16 amino acids. CDR3 protein: CASSLYSGGGGETQYF. The CDR3 nucleotides are TGCGCCAGCAGCCTTTATAGCGGGGGCGGTGGGGAGACCCAGTACTTC.

The chain has TRBV27 and TRBJ2-2; TRBD2 matches 14 bases. With V trimmed by 8 bases and J by 9 bases, 8 bases remained unmatched. Per germline, CDR1 MNHEY and CDR2 SMNVEV (reference sequence). The CDR3 totals 15 residues. The CDR3 sequence is CASGGTSGSYRELFF. The CDR3 DNA follows: TGTGCCAGCGGCGGGACTAGCGGGAGTTATCGGGAGCTGTTTTTT.

The chain combines TRBV5-1 with TRBJ1-1, with 7 bases matching TRBD1. The junction had 16 bases not matched to a gene; V was cut back by 6 bases and J by 2 bases. Germline V gene lookup returns CDR1 SGHRS and CDR2 YFSETQ. The CDR3 has 17 amino acids. The CDR3 region is CASTRQGETALNTEAFF. The CDR3 DNA reads TGCGCCAGCACCAGACAGGGTGAGACGGCCCTTAACACTGAAGCTTTCTTT.

This clone was observed once. CDR3 nucleotide sequence: TGTGCCAGCAGTTTCGTAGCCAAAAACATTCAGTACTTC. Amino acids: CASSFVAKNIQYF. The V call is TRBV28, the J call TRBJ2-4; D is undetermined. V dropped 3 bases and J dropped 0 bases, with 3 bases sitting between them. This CDR3 has 13 residues. Germline V gene sequence: CDR1 MDHEN, CDR2 SYDVKM.

This chain connects TRBV19 to TRBJ1-2; D is undetermined. V dropped 3 bases and J dropped 8 bases, with 13 bases sitting between them. CDR3 length: 13 amino acids. CDR1 LNHDA and CDR2 SQIVND come from the germline V gene (reference sequence). CDR3 loop: CASSINGLEGYTF. CDR3 sequence (DNA): TGTGCCAGTAGTATCAATGGGTTAGAAGGCTACACCTTC. Drawing the rest from reference TRBV19 and TRBJ1-2, the complete variable domain is DGGITQSPKYLFRKEGQNVTLSCEQNLNHDAMYWYRQDPGQGLRLIYYSQIVNDFQKGDIAEGYSVSREKKESFPLTVTSAQKNPTAFYLCASSINGLEGYTFGSGTRLTVV.

Turning to this clone: Other DNA sequences in this specimen translate into the identical CDR3. The chain employs TRBV5-1 and TRBJ2-5; 7 nucleotides match TRBD2. Germline assignment: CDR1 SGHRS and CDR2 YFSETQ. The CDR3 consists of 14 residues. V lost 5 bases to trimming and J lost 1 base; unmatched junction nucleotides: 5. The CDR3 bases are TGCGCCAGCAGTCTTCCGGGGGGCCAAGAGACCCAGTACTTC. Protein sequence: CASSLPGGQETQYF.

The chain couples TRBV6-1 to TRBJ1-2, with D hard to call. This CDR3 has 14 amino acids. Germline V gene data show CDR1 as MNHNS and CDR2 as SASEGT. V lost 6 bases to trimming and J lost 8 bases, with 19 bases between them. CDR3 nucleotide sequence: TGTGCCAGCAGCCTCAGGACCCAAGTAAGGGGCTACACCTTC. This codes for CASSLRTQVRGYTF.

The chain couples TRBV6-6 to TRBJ1-2; D is ambiguous. V was cut by 0 bases and J by 0 bases, with 11 bases left in between. The CDR3 is 16 residues long. Germline V lookup: CDR1 MNHNY, CDR2 SVGAGI (reference sequence). This chain's CDR3 is CASSYSGGNPNYGYTF. The CDR3 bases are TGTGCCAGCAGTTACTCAGGAGGGAATCCTAACTATGGCTACACCTTC.